What follows are 15 T cell receptor beta chains derived from one specimen sequenced in a study of blood T cell repertoires in COVID-19. The repertoire was sequenced with immunoSEQ multiplex PCR; TCRdb's copy has only in-frame clones and lacks some. The sample has about 180,000 clones; 89% are singletons. The sequenced material came from peripheral blood. These receptors came from a man aged 18 to 29 who had recovered from COVID-19.

The chain is built from TRBV7-9 and TRBJ1-1; D is ambiguous. Trimming removed 5 bases from V and 10 bases from J, with 17 bases in between. Looked up from germline, CDR1 is SEHNR and CDR2 is FQNEAQ (reference sequence). The CDR3 totals 13 residues. The CDR3 nucleotides are TGTGCCAGCAGCCTAAGGGAGGTGGTGGTAGCTTTCTTT. It specifies CASSLREVVVAFF.

V gene TRBV18 combines with J gene TRBJ2-2; D call uncertain. Between the trimmed V and J ends, which lost 2 bases and 1 base, there was a span of 8 bases. Per germline, CDR1 KGHSH and CDR2 LQKENI. This CDR3 comprises 15 residues. CDR3 bases: TGTGCCAGCTCACCATCTACGGGGAACACCGGGGAGCTGTTTTTT. Encoded protein: CASSPSTGNTGELFF.

The chain is built from TRBV9 and TRBJ2-3; 14 bases agree with TRBD2. Germline-derived CDR1 and CDR2 are SGDLS and YYNGEE. The CDR3 contains 15 residues. V shed 7 bases, J shed 7 bases, and the junction held 8 bases outside the gene matches. This chain's CDR3 is CASSATSGRVNTQYF. CDR3 coding DNA: TGTGCCAGCTCCGCGACTAGCGGGAGGGTAAATACGCAGTATTTT.

The chain has TRBV18 and TRBJ1-5; TRBD1 matches 9 bases. The CDR3 sequence is 15 residues long. V shed 4 bases, J shed 3 bases, and the junction held 4 bases outside the gene matches. Germline loops: CDR1 KGHSH, CDR2 LQKENI. CDR3 amino acids: CASSLGQGINQPQHF. CDR3 nucleotides: TGTGCCAGCTCACTAGGACAGGGGATCAATCAGCCCCAGCATTTT.

This clone was found once. The genes are TRBV29-1 and TRBJ2-7; no reliable D call. CDR1 is SQVTM, CDR2 ANQGSEA, per germline. The CDR3 is 12 amino acids. The germline V and J ends were trimmed by 6 bases and 1 base, with 10 bases remaining between them. The CDR3 sequence is CSVLEASYEQYF. The DNA for the CDR3 is TGCAGCGTCCTAGAAGCTTCCTACGAGCAGTACTTC.

This chain links TRBV2 with TRBJ1-3; D might be TRBD1 (6 bases). Germline CDR1 is SNHLY and CDR2 is FYNNEI. Between the trimmed V and J ends, which lost 6 bases and 1 base, there was a span of 16 bases. CDR3 length: 16 residues. The CDR3 region has the DNA TGTGCCAGCAGCGACGGGGGGCCGGCGTCTGGAAACACCATATATTTT. Translating it yields CASSDGGPASGNTIYF.

The chain employs TRBV24-1 and TRBJ2-1; 7 bases map to TRBD1. The length of the CDR3 is 13 residues. Germline CDR1 KGHDR, CDR2 SFDVKD. With V trimmed by 9 bases and J by 6 bases, 7 bases remained unmatched. The CDR3 region is CATGTGVGNEQFF. CDR3 sequence (DNA): TGTGCCACCGGAACAGGGGTTGGCAATGAGCAGTTCTTC.

This chain joins TRBV5-1 and TRBJ2-5, with D tentatively TRBD1 (5 bases). The CDR3 runs 14 residues. Germline V gene data show CDR1 as SGHRS and CDR2 as YFSETQ. V was pared by 1 base and J by 8 bases, with 15 bases between. DNA for the CDR3: TGCGCCAGCAGCTTGATGGGGCCGGCGAACACCCAGTACTTC. This codes for CASSLMGPANTQYF.

The chain links TRBV15 to TRBJ2-1; possible D gene TRBD2, 5 bases. V was trimmed by 8 bases and J by 0 bases, leaving 14 bases between them. The CDR3 extends over 15 amino acids. The germline V gene encodes CDR1 LNHNV and CDR2 YYDKDF (reference sequence). This chain's CDR3 is CATRGLQSSYNEQFF. The CDR3 region has the DNA TGTGCCACCCGAGGACTTCAGAGCTCCTACAATGAGCAGTTCTTC.

The chain combines TRBV27 with TRBJ2-6; possibly TRBD2 for D (6 bases). The V end lost 8 bases, the J end lost 0 bases, and 26 bases lay between the germline ends. The germline V gene encodes CDR1 MNHEY and CDR2 SMNVEV (reference sequence). The CDR3 spans 20 residues. CDR3 sequence reads: CASYLGGATGESSGANVLTF. CDR3 bases: TGTGCCAGCTACTTAGGAGGTGCGACGGGGGAGTCCTCTGGGGCCAACGTCCTGACTTTC.

This chain connects TRBV4-3 to TRBJ2-5; unclear D gene. CDR3 size: 14 residues. Trimming cost V 0 bases and J 4 bases, with 9 bases left between them. Germline loops: CDR1 LGHNA, CDR2 YSLEER. The CDR3 bases are TGCGCCAGCAGCCAAGATTTGATTAGAGAGACCCAGTACTTC. Translation gives CASSQDLIRETQYF.

The CDR3 loop reads CASGQGHAGANVLTF. CDR3 nucleotides: TGTGCCAGTGGACAGGGCCATGCAGGGGCCAACGTCCTGACTTTC. This chain uses TRBV28 with TRBJ2-6, with 8 bases matching TRBD1. V lost 9 bases to trimming and J lost 4 bases; unmatched junction nucleotides: 8. CDR1 MDHEN and CDR2 SYDVKM come from the germline V gene. This CDR3 is 15 amino acids long.

V gene TRBV19 combines with J gene TRBJ1-1; D perhaps matches TRBD1 (6 bases). The CDR3 consists of 15 residues. Trimming stripped 2 bases from V and 1 base from J, with 11 bases between. Germline-derived CDR1 and CDR2 are LNHDA and SQIVND (reference sequence). The CDR3 sequence: CASSITGRANTEAFF. The CDR3 DNA reads TGTGCCAGTAGTATAACAGGGAGGGCGAACACTGAAGCTTTCTTT.

The chain couples TRBV9 to TRBJ2-1; perhaps TRBD2 as D (6 bases). Germline CDR1 and CDR2: SGDLS and YYNGEE. Trimming removed 5 bases from V and 9 bases from J, with 12 bases in between. This CDR3 is built from 12 residues. CDR3 in amino acids: CASRPAEGEQFF. In DNA form, the CDR3 reads TGTGCCAGCAGACCAGCGGAGGGTGAGCAGTTCTTC.

The gene calls are TRBV7-2 and TRBJ2-2, with TRBD1 matching over 9 bases. The V segment lost 5 bases and the J segment 4 bases; nucleotides outside the gene matches: 5. Germline V gene sequence: CDR1 SGHTA, CDR2 FQGNSA. The CDR3 totals 15 residues. The CDR3 bases are TGTGCCAGCAGCCCGCGGACAGGGGCCACCGGGGAGCTGTTTTTT. Protein product: CASSPRTGATGELFF.